This T cell receptor (beta chain) appears in the sequencing data of a study of Ad26.COV2.S vaccination and SARS-CoV-2 variants. Turning to the study itself: It was the COV1001 Ad26.COV2.S trial arm that included the donor. Donor got 5x10^10 or 1x10^11 viral particles of Ad26.COV2.S. Study results and caveats: Non-spike TCR breadth was similar in vaccine and placebo recipients. Vaccinees showed greater spike-specific TCR breadth than placebo recipients.

The CDR3 totals 12 residues. V lost 8 bases to trimming and J lost 7 bases, with 14 bases between them. Germline loops: CDR1 SGHVS, CDR2 FNYEAQ. Using immunoSEQ multiplex PCR, the repertoire was profiled, and TCRdb retains in-frame clones only, with some absent. The sample contains 300,000 to 450,000 clones, about 85% of which appear only once. Concerning this clone itself: Its antigen is as yet unknown.

Treatment indicated: approximately 18 received Ad26.COV2.S at low or high dose, single or two shots; 5 received placebo; per-sample allocation not given. Vaccine and placebo recipients were sampled on day 63 after the first injection. This TCR was recovered from a person between 18 and 65 years old who received the Ad26.COV2.S COVID-19 vaccine or a placebo. Sequenced material: peripheral blood, taken in a trial of Ad26.COV2.S vaccine versus placebo. This chain joins TRBV7-6 and TRBJ1-2; TRBD1 is a possible D gene (6 bases). The CDR3 sequence: CASGGQPGGYTF. The CDR3 bases are TGTGCCAGCGGCGGACAGCCTGGTGGCTACACCTTC.